Given below is one T cell receptor beta chain in context. This entry is derived from a study of blood T cell repertoires in COVID-19. Across the study: Both acute and convalescent COVID-19 samples were obtained from the United States, Italy and Spain. T cells, B-cell-depleted T cells, or PBMCs provided the cDNA or gDNA that served as material.

As processed by the authors: How many nucleated cells were present was estimated from reference gene primer amplification. TCRdb's copy holds only in-frame clones and misses some; the assay was immunoSEQ multiplex PCR. D and trimming come from the DNA, and the V and J calls and clone size come from that table. The profile covers 70,000 or so clones, with about 83% appearing a single time and 23% taken by the ten largest. The TCR originated in a human donor in a cohort sampled during active COVID-19. Specimen: peripheral blood.

CDR3 DNA sequence: TGTGCCAGCAGCCCGAGCGGCAGGAGAGATTCACCCCTCCACTTT. Translated, it gives CASSPSGRRDSPLHF. The gene calls are TRBV11-3 and TRBJ1-6; D is ambiguous. From germline, CDR1 is SGHNT and CDR2 YENEEA. The CDR3 totals 15 residues. V was clipped by 5 bases and J by 8 bases, with 16 bases between them.